The T cell receptor beta chain under discussion was sequenced for a study of human T cells and chemical hapten exposure. This clonotype was seen a few times. Time point of the sample: patch test 2, 6 weeks after DPC sensitization. Treatment defined: therapeutic diphenylcyclopropenone sensitization with weekly scalp DPC. Blood, whole and unfractionated, served as the source for total RNA extraction. In TCRdb, the RACE reads were re-called with MiXCR into one record per CDR3 protein. Of about 42,000 distinct CDR3 sequences in the sample, 9.5% to 10% were seen once. The CDR3 has 16 residues. Germline V CDR1 and CDR2: MDHEN, SYDVKM. V lost 5 bases to trimming and J lost 0 bases, with 15 bases between them.

The TCR comes from a woman in her thirties with alopecia areata. Some clones in this sample may be carry-over from other donors' samples. Specimen: whole blood, collected in connection with sensitization to the hapten diphenylcyclopropenone (DPC). The rearrangement links TRBV28 to TRBJ2-3, with a weak D call TRBD1 (6 bases). In nucleotides, the CDR3 is TGTGCCAGCAGTCGGACAGCCCAACAAAGCACAGATACGCAGTATTTT. It is translated as CASSRTAQQSTDTQYF.